These 24 T cell receptor beta chains came from one sample sequenced in a study of metastatic and nonmetastatic thyroid tumors. Thyroid surgery had not been preceded by any treatment in any patient. TCRdb reanalyzed the PCR reads via MiXCR. This table holds several thousand clones, 25% to 30% found once. The sample consisted of adjacent normal tissue. Every receptor here comes from a female donor with papillary thyroid cancer or a benign thyroid nodule (not recorded which). Some clones in this sample may be carry-over from other donors' samples.

This clone is a singleton in its sample. The chain uses TRBV9 and TRBJ2-1; D possibly uses TRBD1 or TRBD2 (5 bases each). Germline V gene data show CDR1 as SGDLS and CDR2 as YYNGEE. The CDR3 contains 16 residues. The germline V and J ends were trimmed by 4 bases and 3 bases, with 17 bases remaining between them. Here the CDR3 DNA reads TGTGCCAGCAGCCCCCCTGAGGGGCCCCACTACAATGAGCAGTTCTTC. Its protein product is CASSPPEGPHYNEQFF.

The rearrangement uses TRBV20-1 and TRBJ2-7; 7 bases match TRBD2. The CDR3 totals 15 residues. With 1 base clipped from V and 2 bases from J, the junction kept 8 bases outside the gene matches. Germline V CDR1 and CDR2: DFQATT, SNEGSKA (reference sequence). The CDR3 nucleotides read TGCAGTGCTAGAGGGATGAGCGGGGCAACCTACGAGCAGTACTTC. It is translated as CSARGMSGATYEQYF.

The chain is built from TRBV10-3 and TRBJ1-1; a weak D match, TRBD1 (6 bases). Trimming took off 4 bases at V and 7 bases at J, with 13 bases between the two ends. CDR3 length equals 13 residues. The germline V gene has CDR1 ENHRY and CDR2 SYGVKD. In nucleotides, the CDR3 is TGTGCCATCAGTGCAGGGGAACGGGTTGAAGCTTTCTTT. Its translation: CAISAGERVEAFF.

Judged by abundance, this clone is medium-sized. The gene calls are TRBV6-1 and TRBJ2-1, with D unclear. The CDR3 has 13 residues. Germline-derived CDR1 and CDR2 are MNHNS and SASEGT. Trimming removed 5 bases at V and 8 bases at J, with 13 bases between. The CDR3 is CASSSPRADEQFF. The CDR3 coding sequence is TGTGCCAGCAGTTCCCCACGCGCGGATGAGCAGTTCTTC.

The genes are TRBV20-1 and TRBJ1-2, with D maybe TRBD1 (6 bases). The CDR3 loop spans 15 amino acids. CDR1 is DFQATT, CDR2 SNEGSKA, per germline (reference sequence). Trimming removed 0 bases from V and 8 bases from J, with 19 bases in between. CDR3: CSARDTWGGREGYTF. The CDR3 DNA reads as TGCAGTGCTAGAGATACCTGGGGGGGGCGTGAGGGCTACACCTTC.

The rearrangement links TRBV6-2 or TRBV6-3 to TRBJ2-7; 9 bases fit TRBD2. Germline lookup yields CDR1 MNHEY and CDR2 SVGEGT. V was pared by 2 bases and J by 7 bases, with 12 bases of the junction left unmatched. The CDR3 runs 16 residues. The CDR3 sequence is CASSYGLRGRAREQYF. The DNA of the CDR3 is TGTGCCAGCAGTTACGGGCTTCGCGGGAGGGCCCGTGAGCAGTACTTC.

This chain connects TRBV6-1 to TRBJ2-5; 11 bases fit TRBD1. Germline V CDR1 and CDR2: MNHNS, SASEGT. The CDR3 is 17 amino acids. Trimming at V came to 1 base and at J to 4 bases, leaving 8 bases not matched to a gene. CDR3 sequence reads: CASSEVGTGGGRETQYF. CDR3 sequence (DNA): TGTGCCAGCAGTGAAGTGGGGACAGGGGGGGGGAGAGAGACCCAGTACTTC.

This clone is medium-sized. V is TRBV28 and J is TRBJ1-4, with TRBD1 as a possible D gene (5 bases). CDR1 and CDR2 from the germline V gene are MDHEN and SYDVKM. V dropped 6 bases and J dropped 4 bases, with 12 bases sitting between them. This CDR3 has 14 amino acids. The CDR3 region has the DNA TGTGCCAGCAGCGCGTGGGGGGGTAATGAAAAACTGTTTTTT. Translated: CASSAWGGNEKLFF.

In its sample, this clone is medium-sized. The chain carries TRBV19 and TRBJ2-1, with 9 nucleotides matching TRBD1. CDR3 length: 16 amino acids. The J segment lost 4 bases and the V segment lost 5 bases, leaving 9 bases of the junction unmatched. CDR1 is LNHDA, CDR2 SQIVND, per germline (reference sequence). The DNA of the CDR3 is TGTGCCAGTAGTCGGGTACCGGGACAGGGTTACAATGAGCAGTTCTTC. Encoded protein: CASSRVPGQGYNEQFF.

This chain connects TRBV6-1 to TRBJ2-7; 8 bases match TRBD1. This CDR3 has 14 amino acids. CDR1 and CDR2 (germline): MNHNS, SASEGT. The ends lost 3 bases at V and 5 bases at J; junction bases unmatched: 6. CDR3 DNA: TGTGCCAGCAGTGAGACGGACAGGGTCCACGAGCAGTACTTC. Translating it yields CASSETDRVHEQYF.

This clone came up a few times. J is TRBJ2-1 and V is TRBV6-2 or TRBV6-3; 11 bases are a match to TRBD2. Germline CDR1 reads MNHEY; CDR2 reads SVGEGT. V dropped 7 bases and J dropped 5; count of bases not matched to a gene: 19. The length of the CDR3 is 19 residues. This CDR3 is CASTPGLGLAALGDNEQFF. CDR3 DNA: TGTGCCAGCACCCCCGGGTTGGGACTAGCGGCCCTCGGGGACAATGAGCAGTTCTTC.

This clone has only a few counts. The chain uses TRBV15 and TRBJ2-1; 11 positions agree with TRBD2. This CDR3 region has 16 residues. The junction had 4 bases not matched to a gene; V was cut back by 0 bases and J by 6 bases. Germline values: CDR1 LNHNV, CDR2 YYDKDF (reference sequence). As DNA, the CDR3 is TGTGCCACCAGCAGAGAACTAGCGGGAGTATCCAATGAGCAGTTCTTC. This gives the protein CATSRELAGVSNEQFF.

This clone was counted a few times. The J gene is TRBJ2-1, the V gene TRBV7-3, with TRBD2 matching over 16 bases. The germline V gene encodes CDR1 SGHTA and CDR2 FQGTGA. Unmatched junction bases numbered 14, after V lost 5 bases and J lost 7 bases. The CDR3 length is 19 residues. The CDR3 region has the DNA TGTGCCAGCAGCGCCTCCGTGGGACTAGCGGGAGGGCCTAAAAATGAGCAGTTCTTC. As protein: CASSASVGLAGGPKNEQFF.

This clone was counted at least ten times. The chain combines TRBV20-1 with TRBJ1-4; D remains ambiguous. Germline CDR1 reads DFQATT; CDR2 reads SNEGSKA (reference sequence). The ends were cut back, 3 bases at V and 5 bases at J, with 10 bases in the middle. CDR3 size: 13 residues. CDR3 in DNA: TGCAGTGCTAGGAGAGGATTAAATGAAAAACTGTTTTTT. Its protein product is CSARRGLNEKLFF.

Many counts were recorded for this clone. The chain employs TRBV29-1 and TRBJ2-3, with TRBD2 matching over 13 bases. Germline assignment: CDR1 SQVTM and CDR2 ANQGSEA. V trimming: 7 bases; J trimming: 6 bases; junction bases outside the gene matches: 7. The CDR3 runs to 14 residues. The CDR3 sequence is CSGTSGGGWDTQYF. The CDR3 bases are TGCAGCGGTACTAGCGGGGGGGGGTGGGATACGCAGTATTTT.

This clone was observed at least ten times. The chain is built from TRBV29-1 and TRBJ2-3, with TRBD2 as a possible D gene (6 bases). V dropped 7 bases and J dropped 14 bases, with 22 bases sitting between them. Germline CDR1 and CDR2: SQVTM and ANQGSEA. The CDR3 length is 12 residues. CDR3 sequence reads: CSGLHGGTPPYF. The CDR3 nucleotides are TGCAGCGGATTACACGGCGGGACCCCCCCGTATTTT.

The chain uses TRBV6-1 and TRBJ1-2; TRBD1 aligns across 7 bases. Germline lookup yields CDR1 MNHNS and CDR2 SASEGT. This CDR3 spans 16 amino acids. With 6 bases clipped from V and 0 bases from J, the junction kept 10 bases outside the gene matches. CDR3 bases: TGTGCCAGCAGCCCAATTATAGACAGGGCTAACTATGGCTACACCTTC. Translated, it gives CASSPIIDRANYGYTF.

This clone was seen only a few times. This chain links TRBV6-9 with TRBJ2-7; the match to TRBD2 covers 9 bases. Germline V gene lookup returns CDR1 MNHGY and CDR2 SVAAGI. J gave up 0 bases and V 3 bases, and 9 bases lay outside the gene matches. The CDR3 totals 17 residues. CDR3 amino acids: CASSYIKREVTSYEQYF. The CDR3 bases are TGTGCCAGCAGTTACATAAAGCGGGAGGTCACCTCCTACGAGCAGTACTTC.

By frequency in the sample, this clone is medium-sized (0.01 to 0.1%). V is TRBV20-1 and J is TRBJ2-3, with 10 bases lining up with TRBD2. Unmatched junction bases numbered 11, after V lost 0 bases and J lost 8 bases. CDR1 and CDR2 (germline): DFQATT, SNEGSKA (reference sequence). This CDR3 is 16 amino acids long. CDR3 sequence: CSARDFGLAGVGTQYF. In nucleotides, the CDR3 is TGCAGTGCTAGAGATTTTGGGCTAGCGGGAGTTGGTACGCAGTATTTT.

The CDR3 spells CSARSAPSSYNEQFF. DNA for the CDR3: TGCAGTGCTAGGAGCGCACCGAGCTCCTACAATGAGCAGTTCTTC. The gene calls are TRBV20-1 and TRBJ2-1; no reliable D call. The V end lost 3 bases, the J end lost 0 bases, and 12 bases lay between the germline ends. CDR1 is DFQATT, CDR2 SNEGSKA, per germline (reference sequence). There are 15 residues in the CDR3.

A few counts support this clone. The CDR3 region is CASSHGDRVYEQYF. The CDR3, as DNA: TGTGCCAGCAGCCACGGGGACAGGGTCTACGAGCAGTACTTC. The rearrangement links TRBV6-1 to TRBJ2-7; 9 bases line up with TRBD1. Trimming took 6 bases from V and 3 from J; bases not matched to a gene: 6. This CDR3 has 14 amino acids. From germline, CDR1 is MNHNS and CDR2 SASEGT.

This clone occurred a few times. The gene calls are TRBV6-1 and TRBJ2-3; tentative D call: TRBD2 (5 bases). The length of the CDR3 is 12 residues. V was pared by 10 bases and J by 6 bases, with 14 bases between. Germline V gene sequence: CDR1 MNHNS, CDR2 SASEGT. The CDR3 spells CATISSGDTQYF. The DNA for the CDR3 is TGTGCCACCATAAGCTCGGGGGATACGCAGTATTTT.

This clone has more than one count but fewer than ten. This sequence joins TRBV20-1 and TRBJ1-1, with D possibly matching TRBD1 (6 bases). This CDR3 spans 9 amino acids. Germline V lookup: CDR1 DFQATT, CDR2 SNEGSKA (reference sequence). CDR3 in DNA: TGCAGGGGGGGGCGTGAAGCTTTCTTT. Protein product: CRGGREAFF.

By sample fraction, this clone is medium-sized. V is TRBV10-3 and J is TRBJ2-1; TRBD1 matches 8 bases. In germline, CDR1 is ENHRY, CDR2 SYGVKD. Losses at the gene ends were 3 bases for V and 6 bases for J; bases not matched to a gene: 10. This CDR3 comprises 16 residues. The CDR3 DNA reads as TGTGCCATCAGTGAAATCGACAGGGGTGGGAGCAATGAGCAGTTCTTC. It yields the protein CAISEIDRGGSNEQFF.